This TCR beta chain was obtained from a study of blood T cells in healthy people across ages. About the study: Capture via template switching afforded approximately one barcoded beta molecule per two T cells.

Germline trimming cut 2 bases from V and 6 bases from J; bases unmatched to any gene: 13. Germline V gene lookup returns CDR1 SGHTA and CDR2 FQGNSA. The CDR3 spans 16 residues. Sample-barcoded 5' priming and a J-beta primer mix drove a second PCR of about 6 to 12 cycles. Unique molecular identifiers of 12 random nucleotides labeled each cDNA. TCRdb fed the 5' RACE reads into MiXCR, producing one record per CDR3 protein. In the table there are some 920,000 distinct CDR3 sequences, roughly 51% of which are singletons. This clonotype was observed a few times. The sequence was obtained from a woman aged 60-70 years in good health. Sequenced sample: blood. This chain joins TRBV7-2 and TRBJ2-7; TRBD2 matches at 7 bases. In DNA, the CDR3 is TGTGCCAGCAGCTTATCTTTGTGGCGGGAGAGGGCCGAGCAGTACTTC. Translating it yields CASSLSLWRERAEQYF.